What follows are 22 T cell receptor beta chains derived from one specimen sequenced in a study of shared clonotypes between healthy human individuals. Sequenced by immunoSEQ multiplex PCR; TCRdb stores in-frame clones only, minus some. The sample contains about half a million clones, roughly 80% of which appear only once. Sequencing was done on a sample of PBMCs. These receptors were collected from a woman between 35 and 50 years old in good health. Some clones in this sample may be carry-over from other donors' samples.

This chain links TRBV7-2 with TRBJ2-7; D is possibly TRBD1 (6 bases). This CDR3 spans 15 amino acids. The V end lost 0 bases, the J end lost 0 bases, and 9 bases lay between the germline ends. Germline assignment: CDR1 SGHTA and CDR2 FQGNSA. CDR3 residues: CASSLATGFSYEQYF. In DNA form, the CDR3 reads TGTGCCAGCAGCTTAGCTACAGGGTTCTCCTACGAGCAGTACTTC.

CDR3 nucleotide sequence: TGCAGCGTAGGGGGTAACTCTGAGCAGTTCTTC. Protein product: CSVGGNSEQFF. The genes are TRBV29-1 and TRBJ2-1, with a possible D match to TRBD1 (6 bases). Trimming stripped 6 bases from V and 9 bases from J, with 12 bases between. Germline V lookup: CDR1 SQVTM, CDR2 ANQGSEA. The CDR3 loop spans 11 amino acids.

The chain uses TRBV7-3 and TRBJ2-1; 12 nucleotides line up with TRBD2. V was clipped by 6 bases and J by 8 bases; unmatched bases: 8. Germline V gene sequence: CDR1 SGHTA, CDR2 FQGTGA. The CDR3 sequence is 15 residues long. The CDR3 nucleotides are TGTGCCAGCAGTAACCCGGGACTAGCGGGCGATGAGCAGTTCTTC. This gives the protein CASSNPGLAGDEQFF.

Here the CDR3 DNA reads TGTGCCAGCAGAGCGGGAGTAGTAGAGACCCAGTACTTC. Protein product: CASRAGVVETQYF. The rearrangement uses TRBV2 and TRBJ2-5; 8 bases align to TRBD2. Germline lookup yields CDR1 SNHLY and CDR2 FYNNEI. After removal of 6 bases from V and 4 bases from J, the junction contained 4 bases not matched to a gene. This CDR3 has 13 residues.

This clone was observed a few times. The chain carries TRBV18 and TRBJ1-1, with D hard to call. V lost 2 bases, J lost 1 base, and 5 bases lay in between. This CDR3 is built from 13 residues. The germline V gene encodes CDR1 KGHSH and CDR2 LQKENI. CDR3 amino acids: CASSPMANTEAFF. CDR3 nucleotide sequence: TGTGCCAGCTCACCAATGGCGAACACTGAAGCTTTCTTT.

The chain recombines TRBV6-4 with TRBJ2-1, with D unclear. This CDR3 has 13 residues. V lost 2 bases, J lost 12 bases, and 14 bases lay in between. Germline V lookup: CDR1 MRHNA, CDR2 SNTAGT. The CDR3 DNA reads TGTGCCAGCAGTGACACTTACGCCAGCCGGCAGTTCTTC. Residues: CASSDTYASRQFF.

The chain is built from TRBV30 and TRBJ1-6; TRBD1 is a possible D gene (5 bases). The V and J ends lost 0 bases and 9 bases respectively, with 9 bases between them. CDR3 length: 13 residues. Per germline, CDR1 GTSNPN and CDR2 SVGIG (reference sequence). DNA for the CDR3: TGTGCCTGGAGTGTCAGGGCCAGTTCACCCCTCCACTTT. Translation gives CAWSVRASSPLHF.

V gene TRBV5-1 combines with J gene TRBJ2-7; no firm D call. V was pared by 0 bases and J by 1 base, with 11 bases between. Germline V gene lookup returns CDR1 SGHRS and CDR2 YFSETQ. This CDR3 region has 15 residues. The CDR3 reads CASSLGLASSYEQYF. CDR3 nucleotide sequence: TGCGCCAGCAGCTTGGGGTTAGCCTCATCCTACGAGCAGTACTTC.

The V call is TRBV6-6, the J call TRBJ1-1; D possibly corresponds to TRBD1 (5 bases). This CDR3 has 12 amino acids. Germline V gene lookup returns CDR1 MNHNY and CDR2 SVGAGI (reference sequence). Trimming took off 6 bases at V and 3 bases at J, with 8 bases between the two ends. The CDR3 is CASSGGDTEAFF. DNA for the CDR3: TGTGCCAGCAGCGGGGGGGACACTGAAGCTTTCTTT.

The J gene is TRBJ2-5, the V gene TRBV7-2; D remains ambiguous. This CDR3 spans 13 amino acids. Germline loops: CDR1 SGHTA, CDR2 FQGNSA. Trimming took 3 bases from V and 2 from J, leaving 7 bases between them. CDR3 bases: TGTGCCAGCAGCTTTGCCGGACAAGAGACCCAGTACTTC. This codes for CASSFAGQETQYF. Variable domain in full (rest from reference TRBV7-2 and TRBJ2-5): GAGVSQSPSNKVTEKGKDVELRCDPISGHTALYWYRQSLGQGLEFLIYFQGNSAPDKSGLPSDRFSAERTGGSVSTLTIQRTQQEDSAVYLCASSFAGQETQYFGPGTRLLVL.

Only a few counts were recorded for this clone. The CDR3 DNA reads TGCACCAGCAGCCAAGATCCCGGGGCCATGAACACTGAAGCTTTCTTT. Amino acids: CTSSQDPGAMNTEAFF. This chain uses TRBV1 with TRBJ1-1. TRBV1 is a known pseudogene. This CDR3 has 16 residues.

This clone was observed a handful of times. A much larger clone lies one base from this, so it may be a read error. The gene calls are TRBV7-9 and TRBJ2-5; perhaps TRBD2 as D (6 bases). Germline V gives CDR1 SEHNR, CDR2 FQNEAQ (reference sequence). The CDR3 runs 13 residues. V gave up 10 bases and J gave up 1 base, with 13 bases separating them. CDR3 residues: CANTLGGQETQYF. The CDR3 nucleotides read TGTGCCAACACCCTGGGGGGCCAAGAGACCCAGTACTTC. Complete variable domain (other parts from reference TRBV7-9 and TRBJ2-5): DTGVSQNPRHKITKRGQNVTFRCDPISEHNRLYWYRQTLGQGPEFLTYFQNEAQLEKSRLLSDRFSAERPKGSFSTLEIQRTEQGDSAMYLCANTLGGQETQYFGPGTRLLVL.

The chain uses TRBV28 and TRBJ2-5, with 7 bases identical to TRBD2. Trimming cost V 3 bases and J 7 bases; bases outside gene matches: 5. Germline CDR1 and CDR2: MDHEN and SYDVKM. The CDR3 sequence is 13 residues long. The CDR3 DNA reads as TGTGCCAGCAGTTTTACTAGCGTGGGGACCCAGTACTTC. It codes for CASSFTSVGTQYF. The full variable domain, in which reference TRBV28 and TRBJ2-5 provide the parts outside the CDR3, is DVKVTQSSRYLVKRTGEKVFLECVQDMDHENMFWYRQDPGLGLRLIYFSYDVKMKEKGDIPEGYSVSREKKERFSLILESASTNQTSMYLCASSFTSVGTQYFGPGTRLLVL.

This clone has more than one count but fewer than ten. This sequence joins TRBV7-2 and TRBJ1-2, with a tentative D call TRBD1 (6 bases). The CDR3 spans 15 residues. V lost 5 bases and J lost 5, with 18 bases in between. Germline CDR1 is SGHTA and CDR2 is FQGNSA. The CDR3 bases are TGTGCCAGCAGCGAAGGGGGACATGCGAGTTATGGCTACACCTTC. Translation gives CASSEGGHASYGYTF.

This chain links TRBV5-3 with TRBJ2-2; 7 nucleotides align to TRBD1. TRBV5-3 is recorded as an ORF, its role being uncertain. With 1 base clipped from V and 7 bases from J, the junction kept 13 bases outside the gene matches. This CDR3 is built from 17 residues. CDR3 sequence reads: CARSLFIPDRRGGELFF. DNA of the CDR3: TGTGCCAGAAGCTTGTTTATCCCGGACAGGAGAGGCGGGGAGCTGTTTTTT.

V and J are TRBV6-6 and TRBJ2-1; a weak D match, TRBD2 (5 bases). CDR3 size: 13 residues. Germline values: CDR1 MNHNY, CDR2 SVGAGI (reference sequence). V lost 2 bases, J lost 4 bases, and 6 bases lay in between. Here the CDR3 DNA reads TGTGCCAGCAGTTACGGAGGATACAATGAGCAGTTCTTC. It translates to CASSYGGYNEQFF.

The rearrangement joins TRBV10-3 to TRBJ1-3; weak D call: TRBD1 (6 bases). Germline V gene data show CDR1 as ENHRY and CDR2 as SYGVKD. This CDR3 is built from 13 residues. Trimming cost V 6 bases and J 4 bases, with 10 bases left between them. Here the CDR3 reads CAIRTGIGNTIYF. CDR3 nucleotide sequence: TGTGCCATCAGAACAGGGATAGGAAACACCATATATTTT.

The chain has TRBV28 and TRBJ1-5, with TRBD1 matching 7 bases. V gave up 7 bases and J gave up 5 bases; unmatched junction bases: 5. Germline-derived CDR1 and CDR2 are MDHEN and SYDVKM. The CDR3 has 13 amino acids. Here the CDR3 reads CASKGQDHQPQHF. Written as DNA, the CDR3 is TGTGCCAGCAAAGGACAGGACCATCAGCCCCAGCATTTT.

This clone was seen more than once but under ten times. V usage is TRBV7-9 and J usage is TRBJ1-1; D gene uncertain. V was pared by 5 bases and J by 4 bases, with 8 bases between. Germline CDR1 SEHNR, CDR2 FQNEAQ (reference sequence). The CDR3 has 12 amino acids. The CDR3 DNA is TGTGCCAGCAGCCCTTGGGGCACTGAAGCTTTCTTT. Translated, it gives CASSPWGTEAFF.

Only one count was recorded for this clone. The chain couples TRBV4-3 to TRBJ2-2; TRBD2 matches 12 bases. This CDR3 is 14 amino acids long. Germline loops: CDR1 LGHNA, CDR2 YSLEER. J was trimmed by 8 bases and V by 2 bases; bases with no gene match: 0. The CDR3 region has the DNA TGCGCCAGCAGCCAACTAGCGGGAGGGGGGGAGCTGTTTTTT. Translated, it gives CASSQLAGGGELFF.

This clone has a single count. The V call is TRBV7-2, the J call TRBJ1-4, with no clear D. Trimming took off 3 bases at V and 8 bases at J, with 13 bases between the two ends. Germline CDR1 is SGHTA and CDR2 is FQGNSA. The CDR3 contains 14 residues. CDR3 bases: TGTGCCAGCAGCTTTGGTGCCGGGTCCGAAAAACTGTTTTTT. It translates to CASSFGAGSEKLFF.

The rearrangement uses TRBV6-1 and TRBJ2-1, with D possibly TRBD1 on 5 matching bases. The ends were cut back, 4 bases at V and 2 bases at J, with 12 bases in the middle. CDR3 length: 15 amino acids. Germline V gene lookup returns CDR1 MNHNS and CDR2 SASEGT. The CDR3 sequence: CASSGGRAAYNEQFF. The CDR3 DNA is TGTGCCAGCAGTGGGGGCAGGGCGGCCTACAATGAGCAGTTCTTC.